This TCR beta chain emerged from a study of beta chain features in type 1 diabetes. Study-level points and caveats: In all four CD4+ subsets, TCRB CDR3 length was significantly, moderately reduced in type 1 diabetes.

Sequencing targeted expressed TCRB transcripts, as all isolated RNA had been reverse transcribed. Profiled with immunoSEQ multiplex PCR; TCRdb holds only in-frame clones, not every one. This table holds roughly 70,000 clones, 49% found once. With respect to this clone: Antigen unknown.

This CDR3 has 15 residues. V was shortened by 7 bases and J by 0 bases, with 10 bases between the two germline ends. Germline CDR1 SGHTA, CDR2 FQGNSA. Sequencing used central memory CD4+ T cells from blood. The receptor comes from a man aged 25 to 40 with type 1 diabetes. The chain combines TRBV7-2 with TRBJ1-6, with a weak D call TRBD1 (6 bases). The CDR3 nucleotides are TGTGCCAGCACACGGACAGCCTCCTATAATTCACCCCTCCACTTT. It encodes CASTRTASYNSPLHF.